Listed here are 14 T cell receptor beta chains from one sample, sequenced in a study of cytomegalovirus exposure and HLA in healthy donors. Amplification used 60 Vbeta primers and 13 Jbeta primers. Clones were read by immunoSEQ multiplex PCR, and TCRdb kept only the in-frame ones, dropping some. This table has roughly 190,000 clones, roughly 77% appearing once. Sequencing was performed on PBMCs. Receptors were obtained from a woman aged 45-60 years in good health and CMV-seronegative.

The chain couples TRBV7-2 to TRBJ1-4, with 8 nucleotides matching TRBD1. The germline CDR1 and CDR2 sequences are SGHTA and FQGNSA. The CDR3 covers 16 residues. Unmatched junction bases numbered 9, after V lost 5 bases and J lost 4 bases. The CDR3 sequence: CASSKAHRGGNEKLFF. DNA of the CDR3: TGTGCCAGCAGCAAGGCACACAGGGGGGGTAATGAAAAACTGTTTTTT.

CDR3 sequence reads: CASSYSSGRALSYEQYF. The CDR3 DNA sequence: TGTGCCAGCAGCTACTCTAGCGGGAGGGCCCTCTCCTACGAGCAGTACTTC. The chain uses TRBV11-2 and TRBJ2-7, with TRBD2 matching 12 bases. The V gene's germline CDR1 is SGHAT and CDR2 FQNNGV. The V and J ends lost 4 bases and 0 bases, in that order; junction bases with no gene match: 7. This CDR3 contains 17 residues.

The rearrangement uses TRBV4-3 and TRBJ2-2, with 12 bases fitting TRBD2. The CDR3 totals 20 residues. CDR1 and CDR2 from the germline V gene are LGHNA and YSLEER. Trimming removed 0 bases from V and 0 bases from J; junction bases left unmatched: 8. CDR3 sequence: CASSQDSLAGGFANTGELFF. The CDR3, as DNA: TGCGCCAGCAGCCAAGATTCCCTAGCGGGGGGGTTCGCGAACACCGGGGAGCTGTTTTTT.

The chain carries TRBV15 and TRBJ1-2; D is uncertain. This CDR3 comprises 16 residues. CDR1 is LNHNV, CDR2 YYDKDF, per germline (reference sequence). V was clipped by 0 bases and J by 1 base, with 12 bases between them. Here the CDR3 reads CATSRDLQAGNYGYTF. In DNA form, the CDR3 reads TGTGCCACCAGCAGAGATCTGCAGGCGGGTAACTATGGCTACACCTTC.

This rearrangement joins TRBV5-1 to TRBJ2-7; no definite D call. The CDR3 extends over 12 amino acids. Germline V gene data show CDR1 as SGHRS and CDR2 as YFSETQ. Deletions cut 0 bases from V and 2 bases from J, with 3 bases between. CDR3 amino acids: CASSLEPYEQYF. CDR3 nucleotides: TGCGCCAGCAGCTTGGAGCCCTACGAGCAGTACTTC.

The genes are TRBV5-6 and TRBJ2-7; TRBD1 agrees at 7 bases. The CDR3 length is 17 residues. CDR1 is SGHDT, CDR2 YYEEEE, per germline. V lost 0 bases to trimming and J lost 0 bases; unmatched junction nucleotides: 9. The CDR3 loop reads CASSLAPGTATSYEQYF. The CDR3 DNA sequence: TGTGCCAGCAGCTTGGCTCCCGGGACAGCCACCTCCTACGAGCAGTACTTC.

This rearrangement joins TRBV6-4 to TRBJ2-2; 11 positions match TRBD2. Germline lookup yields CDR1 MRHNA and CDR2 SNTAGT. The CDR3 length is 16 residues. With V trimmed by 6 bases and J by 7 bases, 10 bases remained unmatched. The CDR3 bases are TGTGCCAGCAGCGCACTAGCGGGGGCCCCAGTCGGGGAGCTGTTTTTT. It translates to CASSALAGAPVGELFF.

This clone was observed a handful of times. The chain is built from TRBV2 and TRBJ2-3; possibly TRBD1 for D (5 bases). The CDR3 sequence is 13 residues long. V was pared by 6 bases and J by 1 base, with 8 bases between. From germline, CDR1 is SNHLY and CDR2 FYNNEI. The CDR3: CASRKGRTDTQYF. The CDR3 DNA is TGTGCCAGCAGGAAGGGGCGCACAGATACGCAGTATTTT.

This rearrangement joins TRBV19 to TRBJ1-6, with D unresolved. Germline lookup yields CDR1 LNHDA and CDR2 SQIVND (reference sequence). The CDR3 covers 14 residues. V lost 2 bases and J lost 4, with 6 bases in between. DNA of the CDR3: TGTGCCAGTAGTATACCCGGGTATAATTCACCCCTCCACTTT. As protein: CASSIPGYNSPLHF.

The DNA of the CDR3 is TGCGCCAGCATTGGGGGGGGCCCTGGAAACACCATATATTTT. Translated: CASIGGGPGNTIYF. The gene calls are TRBV5-1 and TRBJ1-3; possible D gene TRBD1, 6 bases. Germline V gene lookup returns CDR1 SGHRS and CDR2 YFSETQ. This CDR3 has 14 residues. Trimming shortened V by 6 bases and J by 2 bases, and 12 bases separated the two germline ends.

The V call is TRBV6-4, the J call TRBJ2-3, with D tentatively TRBD2 (6 bases). Germline-derived CDR1 and CDR2 are MRHNA and SNTAGT. The CDR3 consists of 15 residues. V gave up 10 bases and J gave up 0 bases, with 17 bases separating them. The CDR3: CATSDPGASTDTQYF. The CDR3 DNA is TGTGCCACCTCCGACCCGGGAGCGAGCACAGATACGCAGTATTTT.

This chain links TRBV4-3 with TRBJ1-2, with a tentative D call TRBD1 (6 bases). Per the germline V gene, CDR1 is LGHNA and CDR2 is YSLEER. The CDR3 consists of 19 residues. The V end was cut by 0 bases, the J end by 5 bases, with 25 bases between. The CDR3 region has the DNA TGCGCCAGCAGCCAAGAAGGTTTGGGGTTACGACAGGAACTATATGGCTACACCTTC. Translation: CASSQEGLGLRQELYGYTF.

The CDR3 is CASSLTSLAGYNEQFF. Written as DNA, the CDR3 is TGTGCCAGCAGCTTAACATCACTAGCGGGGTACAATGAGCAGTTCTTC. The J gene is TRBJ2-1, the V gene TRBV7-3, with 10 bases lining up with TRBD2. The CDR3 runs 16 residues. V lost 0 bases to trimming and J lost 4 bases; unmatched junction nucleotides: 3. Looked up from germline, CDR1 is SGHTA and CDR2 is FQGTGA.

The chain couples TRBV9 to TRBJ1-5; 10 bases map to TRBD1. The CDR3 length is 15 residues. The V gene's germline CDR1 is SGDLS and CDR2 YYNGEE. With V trimmed by 0 bases and J by 6 bases, 3 bases remained unmatched. CDR3 bases: TGTGCCAGCAGCGTAGAAGGGGACAGGGGTCAGCCCCAGCATTTT. This sequence encodes CASSVEGDRGQPQHF.